This T cell receptor (beta chain) was retrieved from a study of siplizumab effects on memory and regulatory T cells. CDR1 LGHNA and CDR2 YNFKEQ come from the germline V gene. CDR3 length: 16 residues. V was pared by 1 base and J by 0 bases, with 9 bases between. Regarding this clone: What it binds is unknown.

Broader study findings: For siplizumab cultures, the suppressive function of their proliferating Tregs was not confirmed.

Per sample, around 91,000 TCR templates were assayed. Sequencing was performed with immunoSEQ multiplex PCR; in TCRdb, only in-frame clones are kept and a portion is missing. The sample consists of approximately 94,000 clones, 75% to 95% of them appearing once. The chain joins TRBV4-2 to TRBJ1-4; D perhaps matches TRBD1 (6 bases). Sequencing was carried out using CD4+ T cells sorted from blood. The sequence was collected from a human donor in good health. The CDR3 DNA is TGTGCCAGCAGCCAAGGGCGGACAGCAACTAATGAAAAACTGTTTTTT. Protein: CASSQGRTATNEKLFF.